The 17 T cell receptor beta chains presented below share a single source sample, sequenced in a study of tumor-infiltrating lymphocytes in primary liver carcinoma. A constant-region primer served to make TCR beta cDNA from around 500 ng total RNA. Slightly modified ARM-PCR, run as three nested multiplex PCR rounds, produced the TCR beta libraries. It was with TRBV1-TRBV30 forward primers and a C-beta reverse primer that the first two PCR rounds were run, at about 10 cycles each. One entry per CDR3 protein results from TCRdb running MiXCR on the multiplex PCR reads. The table lists some 200,000 distinct CDR3 sequences, approximately 65% of them singletons, with approximately 6.5% in the top ten. Germline DNA was also extracted, and blood RNA was taken from unsorted whole blood. Sequencing was carried out using peripheral blood. All receptors come from a woman aged 55-70 years with primary liver carcinoma and hepatitis B virus infection.

V usage is TRBV5-1 and J usage is TRBJ1-1, with D perhaps matching TRBD1 (5 bases). The CDR3 has 14 residues. Germline lookup yields CDR1 SGHRS and CDR2 YFSETQ. Deletions cut 7 bases from V and 0 bases from J, with 13 bases between. Written as DNA, the CDR3 is TGCGCCAGCGCCCAGGGAGGGGTGAACACTGAAGCTTTCTTT. Translated: CASAQGGVNTEAFF.

The CDR3 sequence is CASNQQGFNTEAFF. The CDR3 coding sequence is TGTGCCAGCAATCAGCAGGGGTTCAACACTGAAGCTTTCTTT. The J gene is TRBJ1-1, the V gene TRBV14; tentative D call: TRBD1 (6 bases). The CDR3 has 14 amino acids. Trimming pared 7 bases from V and 2 bases from J, leaving 14 bases between. The germline CDR1 and CDR2 sequences are SGHDN and FVKESK.

This clonotype was observed a handful of times. The chain is built from TRBV5-1 and TRBJ2-7; 8 bases fit TRBD1. The J segment lost 1 base and the V segment lost 0 bases, leaving 12 bases of the junction unmatched. CDR1 SGHRS and CDR2 YFSETQ come from the germline V gene. CDR3 length: 18 amino acids. The CDR3, as DNA: TGCGCCAGCAGCTTGGAGGGTGGCGACAGGGGTTGGTCCTACGAGCAGTACTTC. This translates into CASSLEGGDRGWSYEQYF.

In its sample, this clonotype was seen a few times. CDR3 DNA: TGTGCCTGGAGTCGGGGACGTAAGGGGGAAGGCTACACCTTC. This sequence encodes CAWSRGRKGEGYTF. This chain connects TRBV30 to TRBJ1-2; D perhaps matches TRBD1 (6 bases). Germline V gives CDR1 GTSNPN, CDR2 SVGIG (reference sequence). The CDR3 contains 14 residues. Deletions cut 2 bases from V and 8 bases from J, with 18 bases between.

As regards this clonotype: This may stem from a read error, because a much larger clone lies one nucleotide away. This sequence joins TRBV5-6 and TRBJ2-2; TRBD2 aligns across 8 bases. The J segment lost 2 bases and the V segment lost 10 bases, leaving 13 bases of the junction unmatched. There are 16 residues in the CDR3. Germline CDR1 and CDR2: SGHDT and YYEEEE. CDR3 protein: CAGIKIAGTNTGELFF. The CDR3 DNA follows: TGTGCCGGCATCAAAATAGCGGGGACTAACACCGGGGAGCTGTTTTTT.

In DNA, the CDR3 is TGTGCCAGCAGCTCGGCGGGGGAGTCCCAGTACTTC. This gives the protein CASSSAGESQYF. The genes are TRBV5-6 and TRBJ2-5; 7 bases agree with TRBD2. The CDR3 is 12 residues long. Germline values: CDR1 SGHDT, CDR2 YYEEEE. The J segment lost 9 bases and the V segment lost 3 bases, leaving 5 bases of the junction unmatched.

This clonotype was picked up many times. The chain joins TRBV6-1 to TRBJ2-7; TRBD1 matches at 7 bases. The CDR3 is made up of 13 amino acids. V was pared by 5 bases and J by 7 bases, with 8 bases of the junction left unmatched. Germline lookup yields CDR1 MNHNS and CDR2 SASEGT. The CDR3 protein is CASSPRTGWEQYF. The DNA of the CDR3 is TGTGCCAGCAGTCCCCGGACAGGATGGGAGCAGTACTTC.

For this clonotype: Given the absence of the conserved phenylalanine or tryptophan at the CDR3 end, a read error is likely. The rearrangement links TRBV12-3 or TRBV12-4 to TRBJ1-2; maybe TRBD1 (5 bases). The V and J ends lost 1 base and 10 bases respectively, with 10 bases between them. The CDR3 contains 12 residues. The CDR3 DNA reads as TGTGCCAGCAGTTTAGAGAGGGGTGACTACACCTCC. This codes for CASSLERGDYTS.

Ten or more counts support this clonotype. The rearrangement joins TRBV4-2 to TRBJ2-7, with D possibly matching TRBD2 (6 bases). The CDR3 extends over 15 amino acids. Germline values: CDR1 LGHNA, CDR2 YNFKEQ. V was clipped by 4 bases and J by 0 bases, with 13 bases between them. The CDR3 region has the DNA TGTGCCAGCAGCCGACTAGACCAGAGCTCCTACGAGCAGTACTTC. It is translated as CASSRLDQSSYEQYF.

This clonotype was counted between two and nine times. The chain uses TRBV11-2 and TRBJ2-1; D might be TRBD2 (5 bases). The CDR3 is 18 residues long. Trimming cost V 7 bases and J 0 bases, with 22 bases left between them. The germline V gene encodes CDR1 SGHAT and CDR2 FQNNGV. CDR3 sequence: CASNSLTPTGSSYNEQFF. The CDR3 DNA reads as TGTGCCAGCAACTCCCTGACTCCTACTGGGAGCTCCTACAATGAGCAGTTCTTC.

A few counts support this clonotype. The chain links TRBV29-1 to TRBJ1-2; D is ambiguous. CDR1 and CDR2 from the germline V gene are SQVTM and ANQGSEA. The CDR3 is made up of 12 amino acids. V gave up 6 bases and J gave up 1 base, with 9 bases separating them. CDR3 residues: CSVEQSNYGYTF. The CDR3 DNA reads as TGCAGCGTCGAACAGAGTAACTATGGCTACACCTTC.

The chain joins TRBV4-1 to TRBJ2-3; 10 bases fit TRBD2. CDR3 length: 16 amino acids. Germline V lookup: CDR1 MGHRA, CDR2 YSYEKL. V trimming: 5 bases; J trimming: 0 bases; junction bases outside the gene matches: 5. The CDR3 nucleotides are TGCGCCAGCAGCTACTGGACTAGCGGCAGCACAGATACGCAGTATTTT. As protein: CASSYWTSGSTDTQYF.

Worth noting for this clonotype: Given a much more abundant clone one base away, this may be a read error. The chain employs TRBV4-1 and TRBJ2-7; weak D call: TRBD2 (5 bases). This CDR3 region has 16 residues. Trimming took 1 base from V and 4 from J, leaving 17 bases between them. CDR1 is MGHRA and CDR2 is YSYEKL in the germline V gene. CDR3 DNA sequence: TGCGCCAGCAGCCAAGGGAACGGAGGCCCGGTTTACGAGCAGTACTTC. It encodes CASSQGNGGPVYEQYF.

On this clonotype: This may arise from a read error, as a much more abundant clone is one base away. The chain recombines TRBV6-6 with TRBJ1-4; 9 bases map to TRBD1. From germline, CDR1 is MNHNY and CDR2 SVGAGI (reference sequence). The CDR3 is 15 amino acids. The CDR3 region has the DNA TGTGCCATCAGTGAAACAGGGGGCCAAAGGGAAAAACTGTTTTTT. Encoded protein: CAISETGGQREKLFF.

V and J are TRBV7-3 and TRBJ2-2, with 8 bases fitting TRBD1. Germline loops: CDR1 SGHTA, CDR2 FQGTGA. With V trimmed by 2 bases and J by 6 bases, 5 bases remained unmatched. There are 15 residues in the CDR3. CDR3 amino acids: CASSLRGTGPGELFF. CDR3 nucleotide sequence: TGTGCCAGCAGCTTACGCGGGACAGGTCCCGGGGAGCTGTTTTTT.

This clonotype was seen a few times. This rearrangement joins TRBV12-3 or TRBV12-4 to TRBJ2-5; D perhaps matches TRBD1 (5 bases). This CDR3 region has 12 residues. V was pared by 5 bases and J by 12 bases, with 16 bases between. The CDR3 here is CASSNRTPHKYF. The CDR3 nucleotides read TGTGCCAGCAGTAACCGGACACCCCACAAGTACTTC.

Of note for this clonotype: The missing conserved phenylalanine or tryptophan at the end of this CDR3 makes a read error likely. In nucleotides, the CDR3 is TGCGCCAGCAGGGTGGATTTAAGCTCCTATAATTCACCCCTCCACTCT. Its translation: CASRVDLSSYNSPLHS. The chain couples TRBV10-2 to TRBJ1-6, with D unclear. Germline V gives CDR1 WSHSY, CDR2 SAAADI. This CDR3 comprises 16 residues. Trimming removed 6 bases at V and 0 bases at J, with 12 bases between.